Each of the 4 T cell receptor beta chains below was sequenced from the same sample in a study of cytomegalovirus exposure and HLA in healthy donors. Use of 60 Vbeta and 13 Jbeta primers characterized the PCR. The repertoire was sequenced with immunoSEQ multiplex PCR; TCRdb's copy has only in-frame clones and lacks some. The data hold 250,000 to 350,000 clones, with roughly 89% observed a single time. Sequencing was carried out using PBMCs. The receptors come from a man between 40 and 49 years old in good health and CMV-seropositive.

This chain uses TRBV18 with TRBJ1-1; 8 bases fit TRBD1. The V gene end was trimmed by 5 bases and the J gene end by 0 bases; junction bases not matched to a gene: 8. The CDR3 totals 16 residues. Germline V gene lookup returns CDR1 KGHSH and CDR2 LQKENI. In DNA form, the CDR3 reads TGTGCCAGCTCAGTTTCCGGGACAGGAATGAACACTGAAGCTTTCTTT. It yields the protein CASSVSGTGMNTEAFF.

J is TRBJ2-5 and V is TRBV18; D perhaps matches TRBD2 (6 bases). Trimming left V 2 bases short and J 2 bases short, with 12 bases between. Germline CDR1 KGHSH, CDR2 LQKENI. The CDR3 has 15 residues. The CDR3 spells CASSPSGLNQETQYF. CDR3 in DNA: TGTGCCAGCTCACCAAGCGGGCTGAATCAAGAGACCCAGTACTTC.

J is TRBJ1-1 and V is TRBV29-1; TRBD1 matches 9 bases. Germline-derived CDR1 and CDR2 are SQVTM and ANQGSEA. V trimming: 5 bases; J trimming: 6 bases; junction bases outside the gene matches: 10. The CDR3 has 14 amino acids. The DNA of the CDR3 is TGCAGCGTTCCAACCGGGACAGGGTACTCTGAAGCTTTCTTT. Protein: CSVPTGTGYSEAFF.

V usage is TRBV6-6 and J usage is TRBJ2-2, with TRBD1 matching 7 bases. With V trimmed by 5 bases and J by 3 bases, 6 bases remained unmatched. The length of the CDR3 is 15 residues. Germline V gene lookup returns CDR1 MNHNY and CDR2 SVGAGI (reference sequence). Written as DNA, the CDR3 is TGTGCCAGCAGTAGAGCTGGACAGGACACCGGGGAGCTGTTTTTT. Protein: CASSRAGQDTGELFF.